The rows below give T cell receptor beta chains drawn from one sample of a study of beta chain features in type 1 diabetes. Using immunoSEQ multiplex PCR, the repertoire was profiled, and TCRdb retains in-frame clones only, with some absent. The sample records 30,000 or so clones, approximately 65% being singletons. The sample comprised Tregs from blood. Source of these receptors: a woman aged 25 to 45 with type 1 diabetes. CDR3s include the opening cysteine and the closing phenylalanine or tryptophan. D genes are given only for firm matches. Clone sizes are given selectively: once, few, many, or a class where the clone is expanded.

cdr3_nt: TGCGCCAGCAGCACCAGACAGGGGGCGAACACCGGGGAGCTGTTTTTT; cdr3_aa: CASSTRQGANTGELFF; v_call: TRBV5-1; j_call: TRBJ2-2; clone_size: NA; d_call: TRBD1
cdr3_nt: TGTGCCAGCACTCGGACAGGGGGTAATCAGCCCCAGCATTTT; cdr3_aa: CASTRTGGNQPQHF; v_call: TRBV6-5; j_call: TRBJ1-5; clone_size: NA; d_call: TRBD1
cdr3_nt: TGTGCCAGCAGCTTCGACGCTCCGGGACAGGGGGCAGAGGCCACCGGGGAGCTGTTTTTT; cdr3_aa: CASSFDAPGQGAEATGELFF; v_call: TRBV27; j_call: TRBJ2-2; clone_size: NA; d_call: TRBD1
cdr3_nt: TGTGCCAGCAGCTTGGAAGAGAAACAGGGTTTCAATGAGCAGTTCTTC; cdr3_aa: CASSLEEKQGFNEQFF; v_call: TRBV5-6; j_call: TRBJ2-1; clone_size: once; d_call: NA
cdr3_nt: TGTGCCAGCCGCCTCCCGGGACAGACCTACGAGCAGTACTTC; cdr3_aa: CASRLPGQTYEQYF; v_call: TRBV28; j_call: TRBJ2-7; clone_size: few; d_call: TRBD1
cdr3_nt: TGCGCCAGCAGTATACAGGGTGGCGAAAAACTGTTTTTT; cdr3_aa: CASSIQGGEKLFF; v_call: TRBV5-1; j_call: TRBJ1-4; clone_size: NA; d_call: NA
cdr3_nt: TGTGCCAGCAGCCCCCCGGGACAGGGTTATCAGCCCCAGCATTTT; cdr3_aa: CASSPPGQGYQPQHF; v_call: TRBV28; j_call: TRBJ1-5; clone_size: once; d_call: TRBD1
cdr3_nt: TGTGCCAGTAGTAGGAGGGACAGCGACTATGGCTACACCTTC; cdr3_aa: CASSRRDSDYGYTF; v_call: TRBV19; j_call: TRBJ1-2; clone_size: NA; d_call: TRBD1
cdr3_nt: TGCAGCGTCTCGGGGGATGTTGAGACCCAGTACTTC; cdr3_aa: CSVSGDVETQYF; v_call: TRBV29-1; j_call: TRBJ2-5; clone_size: once; d_call: NA
cdr3_nt: TGTGCCAGCAGTGAAGTATATAGCAATCAGCCCCAGCATTTT; cdr3_aa: CASSEVYSNQPQHF; v_call: TRBV2; j_call: TRBJ1-5; clone_size: NA; d_call: NA